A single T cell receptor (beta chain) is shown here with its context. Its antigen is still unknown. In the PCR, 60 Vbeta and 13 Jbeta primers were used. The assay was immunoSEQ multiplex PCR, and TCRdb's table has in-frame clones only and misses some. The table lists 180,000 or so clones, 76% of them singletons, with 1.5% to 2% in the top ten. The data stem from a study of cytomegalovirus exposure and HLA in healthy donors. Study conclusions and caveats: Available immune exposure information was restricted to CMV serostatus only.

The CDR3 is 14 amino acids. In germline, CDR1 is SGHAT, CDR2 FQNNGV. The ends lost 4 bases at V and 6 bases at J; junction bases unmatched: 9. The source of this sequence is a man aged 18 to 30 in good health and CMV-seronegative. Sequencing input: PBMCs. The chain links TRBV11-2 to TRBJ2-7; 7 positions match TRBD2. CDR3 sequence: CASSSVRGEGEQYF. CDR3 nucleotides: TGTGCCAGCAGCTCCGTTCGGGGGGAGGGCGAGCAGTACTTC.